Listed here are 17 T cell receptor beta chains from one sample, sequenced in a study of T cell changes during pregnancy in multiple sclerosis. Sequencing was performed with immunoSEQ multiplex PCR; in TCRdb, only in-frame clones are kept and a portion is missing. The sample has 95,000 to 110,000 clones; approximately 90% are singletons. The source material was peripheral blood, sampled in the third trimester of pregnancy. These receptors all stem from a female donor in good health, enrolled as a control in a pregnancy study.

The chain uses TRBV30 and TRBJ2-7; D is undetermined. Trimming cost V 3 bases and J 2 bases, with 8 bases left between them. The CDR3 spans 12 residues. Germline CDR1 is GTSNPN and CDR2 is SVGIG (reference sequence). In nucleotides, the CDR3 is TGTGCCTGGAGACATTCCGCCTACGAGCAGTACTTC. Translation: CAWRHSAYEQYF. Together with reference TRBV30 and TRBJ2-7, the CDR3 gives the full variable domain: SQTIHQWPATLVQPVGSPLSLECTVEGTSNPNLYWYRQAAGRGLQLLFYSVGIGQISSEVPQNLSASRPQDRQFILSSKKLLLSDSGFYLCAWRHSAYEQYFGPGTRLTVT.

The J gene is TRBJ2-1, the V gene TRBV9; 7 nucleotides align to TRBD2. V was clipped by 1 base and J by 1 base; unmatched bases: 2. CDR3 size: 15 residues. The germline V gene has CDR1 SGDLS and CDR2 YYNGEE. The CDR3, as DNA: TGTGCCAGCAGCGTAACTAGCGATTCCTACAATGAGCAGTTCTTC. As protein: CASSVTSDSYNEQFF. The complete variable domain, with remaining parts taken from reference TRBV9 and TRBJ2-1, reads DSGVTQTPKHLITATGQRVTLRCSPRSGDLSVYWYQQSLDQGLQFLIQYYNGEERAKGNILERFSAQQFPDLHSELNLSSLELGDSALYFCASSVTSDSYNEQFFGPGTRLTVL.

This sequence joins TRBV7-2 and TRBJ1-2; 7 bases align to TRBD1. The CDR3 loop spans 15 amino acids. The V gene's germline CDR1 is SGHTA and CDR2 FQGNSA. The J segment lost 7 bases and the V segment lost 4 bases, leaving 12 bases of the junction unmatched. CDR3 coding DNA: TGTGCCAGCAGCTCCATCCGGAGACAGGGAGGTGGCTACACCTTC. This translates into CASSSIRRQGGGYTF. Complete variable domain (other parts from reference TRBV7-2 and TRBJ1-2): GAGVSQSPSNKVTEKGKDVELRCDPISGHTALYWYRQSLGQGLEFLIYFQGNSAPDKSGLPSDRFSAERTGGSVSTLTIQRTQQEDSAVYLCASSSIRRQGGGYTFGSGTRLTVV.

This chain links TRBV7-2 with TRBJ2-1; TRBD2 is a possible D gene (6 bases). V lost 6 bases, J lost 4 bases, and 13 bases lay in between. This CDR3 has 14 amino acids. From germline, CDR1 is SGHTA and CDR2 FQGNSA. The CDR3: CASSGLPPYNEQFF. The CDR3 nucleotides are TGTGCCAGCAGTGGACTACCGCCTTACAATGAGCAGTTCTTC.

The gene calls are TRBV11-3 and TRBJ2-3; 7 positions match TRBD2. The CDR3 is 15 residues long. V lost 2 bases and J lost 1; bases outside the gene matches: 3. Germline CDR1 is SGHNT and CDR2 is YENEEA. DNA for the CDR3: TGTGCCAGCAGCTTACAGGCGGGGGGCACAGATACGCAGTATTTT. Protein: CASSLQAGGTDTQYF.

The chain uses TRBV4-2 and TRBJ1-1, with D uncertain. V lost 5 bases, J lost 1 base, and 17 bases lay in between. The CDR3 spans 16 residues. Germline CDR1 and CDR2: LGHNA and YNFKEQ. The CDR3 loop is CASSKGDRGENTEAFF. The CDR3, as DNA: TGTGCCAGCAGCAAAGGAGACCGCGGGGAGAACACTGAAGCTTTCTTT.

DNA for the CDR3: TGTGCCAGCAGCCCTTCTCGGGGGAGAGAGACCCAGTACTTC. Its protein is CASSPSRGRETQYF. This chain joins TRBV7-2 and TRBJ2-5, with D tentatively TRBD2 (6 bases). V gave up 5 bases and J gave up 4 bases, with 14 bases separating them. The CDR3 runs to 14 residues. CDR1 is SGHTA and CDR2 is FQGNSA in the germline V gene. Complete variable domain (other parts from reference TRBV7-2 and TRBJ2-5): GAGVSQSPSNKVTEKGKDVELRCDPISGHTALYWYRQSLGQGLEFLIYFQGNSAPDKSGLPSDRFSAERTGGSVSTLTIQRTQQEDSAVYLCASSPSRGRETQYFGPGTRLLVL.

This clone came up once. The rearrangement joins TRBV9 to TRBJ1-4; D is uncertain. CDR3 length equals 15 residues. Between the trimmed V and J ends, which lost 1 base and 5 bases, there was a span of 12 bases. Germline V lookup: CDR1 SGDLS, CDR2 YYNGEE. The DNA for the CDR3 is TGTGCCAGCAGCGTATGGTACAGTCCCAATGAAAAACTGTTTTTT. Amino acids: CASSVWYSPNEKLFF.

CDR3 in DNA: TGTGCCACCCTCCCCCCAGCGGGGGGGCCTTGGGATACGCAGTATTTT. Protein: CATLPPAGGPWDTQYF. The chain uses TRBV7-2 and TRBJ2-3; 10 bases match TRBD2. The CDR3 extends over 16 amino acids. The germline gives CDR1 SGHTA, CDR2 FQGNSA. Germline trimming cut 10 bases from V and 6 bases from J; bases unmatched to any gene: 16.

This sequence joins TRBV7-6 and TRBJ1-1, with a tentative D call TRBD1 (6 bases). The CDR3 covers 12 residues. V was cut by 3 bases and J by 8 bases, with 10 bases left in between. The germline gives CDR1 SGHVS, CDR2 FNYEAQ. The CDR3 DNA follows: TGTGCCAGCAGCTTGGACAGAATCGAAGCTTTCTTT. It codes for CASSLDRIEAFF.

The chain has TRBV7-2 and TRBJ1-3; D gene unclear. This CDR3 has 13 residues. In germline, CDR1 is SGHTA, CDR2 FQGNSA. Trimming pared 1 base from V and 10 bases from J, leaving 11 bases between. The CDR3 protein is CASSLDQALTIYF. CDR3 nucleotide sequence: TGTGCCAGCAGCTTAGATCAGGCTCTGACCATATATTTT.

J is TRBJ1-1 and V is TRBV14; D ambiguous. This CDR3 region has 15 residues. Germline CDR1 reads SGHDN; CDR2 reads FVKESK. The V and J ends lost 1 base and 6 bases respectively, with 15 bases between them. CDR3 in amino acids: CASSQGGSFEAEAFF. CDR3 nucleotides: TGTGCCAGCAGCCAAGGTGGCAGCTTTGAGGCTGAAGCTTTCTTT.

The rearrangement uses TRBV15 and TRBJ2-7; a weak D match, TRBD2 (5 bases). The CDR3 contains 13 residues. The germline V gene has CDR1 LNHNV and CDR2 YYDKDF (reference sequence). V was pared by 0 bases and J by 12 bases, with 15 bases between. CDR3 sequence (DNA): TGTGCCACCAGCAGAGAGTCGAGGGCTGCCGCGTACTTC. This codes for CATSRESRAAAYF. Variable domain in full (rest from reference TRBV15 and TRBJ2-7): DAMVIQNPRYQVTQFGKPVTLSCSQTLNHNVMYWYQQKSSQAPKLLFHYYDKDFNNEADTPDNFQSRRPNTSFCFLDIRSPGLGDTAMYLCATSRESRAAAYFGPGTRLTVT.

The chain combines TRBV5-4 with TRBJ1-1, with 9 positions matching TRBD1. Germline CDR1 and CDR2: SGHNT and YYREEE (reference sequence). CDR3 length: 14 residues. With 5 bases clipped from V and 3 bases from J, the junction kept 5 bases outside the gene matches. The CDR3 loop is CASRGDRVDTEAFF. The CDR3 DNA reads as TGTGCCAGCAGAGGGGACAGGGTGGACACTGAAGCTTTCTTT.

This clone was seen just once. J is TRBJ1-2 and V is TRBV5-6; D perhaps matches TRBD1 (6 bases). Looked up from germline, CDR1 is SGHDT and CDR2 is YYEEEE. The V end lost 3 bases, the J end lost 6 bases, and 12 bases lay between the germline ends. The length of the CDR3 is 13 residues. This CDR3 is CASSWGHENGYTF. DNA of the CDR3: TGTGCCAGCAGCTGGGGACATGAGAATGGCTACACCTTC.

This sequence joins TRBV19 and TRBJ1-1; 10 nucleotides line up with TRBD1. Unmatched junction bases numbered 6, after V lost 4 bases and J lost 10 bases. This CDR3 region has 13 residues. Germline CDR1 LNHDA, CDR2 SQIVND (reference sequence). The CDR3 DNA reads TGTGCCAGTAGTACCTGGGACAGGGGAAGAGCTTTCTTT. Its protein product is CASSTWDRGRAFF.

The V gene is TRBV5-1, the J gene TRBJ2-6; D is unclear. The CDR3 length is 15 residues. Germline CDR1 and CDR2: SGHRS and YFSETQ. Trimming cost V 4 bases and J 0 bases, with 8 bases left between them. CDR3 protein: CASSEVTSGANVLTF. The CDR3 DNA reads as TGCGCCAGCAGCGAGGTGACCTCTGGGGCCAACGTCCTGACTTTC.